The 29 T cell receptor beta chains listed next were all sequenced from one sample in a study of T cell repertoires and HLA-DP antigens. The antigens of these receptors remain unknown. The method was immunoSEQ multiplex PCR; TCRdb's version includes in-frame clones alone and lacks a portion of them. The table shows about 89,000 clones, with around nine tenths occurring only once. The sequenced sample consisted of CD4+ T cells from PBMCs. These receptors were obtained from a man between 45 and 60 years old in good health and CMV-seronegative.

V usage is TRBV4-1 and J usage is TRBJ2-5; possibly TRBD2 for D (7 bases). The CDR3 covers 17 residues. Germline V gene data show CDR1 as MGHRA and CDR2 as YSYEKL. Trimming took 3 bases from V and 9 from J, leaving 26 bases between them. The CDR3 sequence is CASSQEDGGGHSGSQYF. CDR3 in DNA: TGCGCCAGCAGCCAGGAGGACGGCGGGGGCCATAGTGGGTCCCAGTACTTC.

The chain couples TRBV7-2 to TRBJ2-5, with 13 bases matching TRBD2. The CDR3 spans 17 residues. Germline CDR1 reads SGHTA; CDR2 reads FQGNSA. The V gene end was trimmed by 1 base and the J gene end by 3 bases; junction bases not matched to a gene: 5. The CDR3 spells CASSLGSGLAGKETQYF. DNA for the CDR3: TGTGCCAGCAGCTTAGGATCGGGACTAGCGGGGAAAGAGACCCAGTACTTC.

The genes are TRBV27 and TRBJ1-1; tentative D call: TRBD1 (5 bases). The V end was cut by 2 bases, the J end by 4 bases, with 17 bases between. The CDR3 is 16 amino acids. Germline-derived CDR1 and CDR2 are MNHEY and SMNVEV (reference sequence). CDR3 sequence reads: CASSLVGGLLFTEAFF. The DNA of the CDR3 is TGTGCCAGCAGTTTAGTGGGGGGGTTGCTTTTCACTGAAGCTTTCTTT.

The rearrangement joins TRBV7-3 to TRBJ2-1; 13 positions match TRBD2. The CDR3 has 16 residues. Germline V gene lookup returns CDR1 SGHTA and CDR2 FQGTGA. V shed 5 bases, J shed 6 bases, and the junction held 7 bases outside the gene matches. CDR3: CASSPGGLAGTNEQFF. The DNA of the CDR3 is TGTGCCAGCAGCCCTGGGGGACTAGCGGGGACCAATGAGCAGTTCTTC.

The genes are TRBV4-1 and TRBJ2-2, with a weak D call TRBD2 (6 bases). Germline V lookup: CDR1 MGHRA, CDR2 YSYEKL. This CDR3 has 11 residues. V was clipped by 6 bases and J by 7 bases, with 6 bases between them. The CDR3 loop reads CASRGGGELFF. CDR3 nucleotide sequence: TGCGCCAGCAGGGGGGGCGGGGAGCTGTTTTTT.

The chain joins TRBV6-5 to TRBJ2-7; 7 bases line up with TRBD1. The CDR3 runs 15 residues. Trimming at V came to 0 bases and at J to 0 bases, leaving 2 bases not matched to a gene. Germline V gene sequence: CDR1 MNHEY, CDR2 SVGAGI. The CDR3 coding sequence is TGTGCCAGCAGTTACTCGTGGGACAGCTCCTACGAGCAGTACTTC. Translation: CASSYSWDSSYEQYF.

The chain uses TRBV29-1 and TRBJ2-2; 8 nucleotides line up with TRBD1. Unmatched junction bases numbered 5, after V lost 3 bases and J lost 2 bases. CDR3 length: 15 amino acids. Germline values: CDR1 SQVTM, CDR2 ANQGSEA. This CDR3 is CSVDSGQGNTGELFF. The DNA of the CDR3 is TGCAGCGTTGATTCAGGACAGGGTAACACCGGGGAGCTGTTTTTT.

The rearrangement uses TRBV11-3 and TRBJ2-7; possibly TRBD2 for D (6 bases). The CDR3 loop spans 13 amino acids. In germline, CDR1 is SGHNT, CDR2 YENEEA. V was trimmed by 5 bases and J by 6 bases, leaving 14 bases between them. The CDR3 here is CASSRRVRGEQYF. For the CDR3, the DNA is TGTGCCAGCAGCCGGAGGGTCCGGGGCGAGCAGTACTTC.

This chain links TRBV6-5 with TRBJ2-5; either TRBD1 or TRBD2 may fit D (5 bases each). Per germline, CDR1 MNHEY and CDR2 SVGAGI. The CDR3 sequence is 14 residues long. Trimming cost V 2 bases and J 4 bases, with 11 bases left between them. Written as DNA, the CDR3 is TGTGCCAGCAGTTACCAAAATGGGGGAGAGACCCAGTACTTC. Amino acids: CASSYQNGGETQYF.

Details on this clone: This same CDR3 is encoded by further DNA sequences in the sample. The chain employs TRBV27 and TRBJ2-7; D is uncertain. CDR1 MNHEY and CDR2 SMNVEV come from the germline V gene (reference sequence). The V and J ends lost 6 bases and 2 bases respectively, with 14 bases between them. This CDR3 spans 14 amino acids. CDR3 loop: CASSPSRGPYEQYF. The CDR3 nucleotides are TGTGCCAGCAGCCCTTCTCGAGGTCCCTACGAGCAGTACTTC.

The genes are TRBV29-1 and TRBJ1-2, with a tentative D call TRBD1 (5 bases). Germline V gene data show CDR1 as SQVTM and CDR2 as ANQGSEA. Trimming shortened V by 1 base and J by 8 bases, and 11 bases separated the two germline ends. CDR3 length equals 12 residues. The CDR3 sequence is CSVEGPGGGYTF. In DNA, the CDR3 is TGCAGCGTTGAAGGGCCCGGGGGAGGCTACACCTTC.

The V gene is TRBV4-1, the J gene TRBJ2-3, with TRBD1 matching over 10 bases. The junction had 8 bases not matched to a gene; V was cut back by 4 bases and J by 4 bases. Germline lookup yields CDR1 MGHRA and CDR2 YSYEKL. The length of the CDR3 is 16 residues. CDR3 amino acids: CASSRLATGGPDTQYF. The CDR3 DNA sequence: TGCGCCAGCAGCCGACTAGCGACAGGGGGCCCAGATACGCAGTATTTT.

This rearrangement joins TRBV19 to TRBJ1-1; D is unresolved. This CDR3 is 14 amino acids long. Per germline, CDR1 LNHDA and CDR2 SQIVND (reference sequence). Trimming took off 6 bases at V and 2 bases at J, with 13 bases between the two ends. The CDR3 protein is CASSFSKGNTEAFF. In nucleotides, the CDR3 is TGTGCCAGTAGCTTTTCAAAGGGAAACACTGAAGCTTTCTTT.

The V call is TRBV7-9, the J call TRBJ2-7; D could derive from TRBD1 or TRBD2 (5 bases each). Germline lookup yields CDR1 SEHNR and CDR2 FQNEAQ (reference sequence). This CDR3 has 14 amino acids. With 3 bases removed from V and 2 bases from J, the gap between germline ends came to 11 bases. CDR3: CASSLGEGPYEQYF. DNA for the CDR3: TGTGCCAGCAGCTTGGGCGAGGGGCCCTACGAGCAGTACTTC.

The chain carries TRBV15 and TRBJ1-4; D is undetermined. From germline, CDR1 is LNHNV and CDR2 YYDKDF (reference sequence). V dropped 0 bases and J dropped 13 bases, with 18 bases sitting between them. CDR3 size: 15 residues. CDR3 in amino acids: CATSRDSGVVRGLFF. The CDR3 nucleotides are TGTGCCACCAGCAGAGATTCCGGAGTCGTGAGAGGACTGTTTTTT. Full variable domain (outside the CDR3, taken from reference TRBV15 and TRBJ1-4): DAMVIQNPRYQVTQFGKPVTLSCSQTLNHNVMYWYQQKSSQAPKLLFHYYDKDFNNEADTPDNFQSRRPNTSFCFLDIRSPGLGDTAMYLCATSRDSGVVRGLFFGSGTQLSVL.

The chain combines TRBV7-6 with TRBJ2-5; D gene uncertain. The germline V and J ends were trimmed by 5 bases and 4 bases, with 5 bases remaining between them. Germline CDR1 reads SGHVS; CDR2 reads FNYEAQ. The CDR3 sequence is 11 residues long. This CDR3 is CASSNRETQYF. DNA for the CDR3: TGTGCCAGCAGCAACAGAGAGACCCAGTACTTC.

The chain recombines TRBV11-3 with TRBJ2-1; weak D call: TRBD1 (6 bases). V dropped 5 bases and J dropped 3 bases, with 11 bases sitting between them. The CDR3 consists of 14 residues. Germline CDR1 is SGHNT and CDR2 is YENEEA. Here the CDR3 reads CASSPGQSYNEQFF. The CDR3 DNA is TGTGCCAGCAGCCCGGGACAAAGCTACAATGAGCAGTTCTTC. Filled out from reference TRBV11-3 and TRBJ2-1, the complete variable domain reads EAGVVQSPRYKIIEKKQPVAFWCNPISGHNTLYWYLQNLGQGPELLIRYENEEAVDDSQLPKDRFSAERLKGVDSTLKIQPAELGDSAVYLCASSPGQSYNEQFFGPGTRLTVL.

The chain combines TRBV7-2 with TRBJ1-5; D not resolved. Trimming took 3 bases from V and 3 from J, leaving 6 bases between them. CDR1 is SGHTA, CDR2 FQGNSA, per germline. The CDR3 contains 13 residues. The CDR3 here is CASSFGDNQPQHF. CDR3 DNA sequence: TGTGCCAGCAGCTTCGGGGACAATCAGCCCCAGCATTTT.

This clone was counted a few times. The chain couples TRBV28 to TRBJ2-7; D is unresolved. Germline V gene data show CDR1 as MDHEN and CDR2 as SYDVKM. Trimming left V 8 bases short and J 0 bases short, with 14 bases between. The CDR3 contains 14 residues. CDR3 loop: CASVPGRNSYEQYF. The CDR3 DNA follows: TGTGCCAGCGTTCCCGGACGGAACTCCTACGAGCAGTACTTC. Filled out from reference TRBV28 and TRBJ2-7, the complete variable domain reads DVKVTQSSRYLVKRTGEKVFLECVQDMDHENMFWYRQDPGLGLRLIYFSYDVKMKEKGDIPEGYSVSREKKERFSLILESASTNQTSMYLCASVPGRNSYEQYFGPGTRLTVT.

This chain links TRBV2 with TRBJ2-3, with no clear D. Germline values: CDR1 SNHLY, CDR2 FYNNEI. Trimming removed 4 bases at V and 0 bases at J, with 14 bases between. The CDR3 covers 16 residues. Here the CDR3 reads CASSGTGLTSTDTQYF. The CDR3, as DNA: TGTGCCAGCAGTGGTACCGGCTTAACTAGCACAGATACGCAGTATTTT.

Relative to its sample, this clone is medium-sized (0.01 to 0.1%). The chain employs TRBV6-4 and TRBJ2-6, with D possibly matching TRBD1 (6 bases). Trimming pared 3 bases from V and 0 bases from J, leaving 6 bases between. CDR1 is MRHNA and CDR2 is SNTAGT in the germline V gene. CDR3 length: 15 amino acids. The CDR3 sequence is CASSEDSSGANVLTF. In nucleotides, the CDR3 is TGTGCCAGCAGTGAGGACAGCTCTGGGGCCAACGTCCTGACTTTC.

This sequence joins TRBV4-2 and TRBJ2-7, with D perhaps matching TRBD1 or TRBD2 (5 bases each). There are 12 residues in the CDR3. Germline V gives CDR1 LGHNA, CDR2 YNFKEQ. V was shortened by 4 bases and J by 6 bases, with 10 bases between the two germline ends. The CDR3: CASSLTGTEQYF. CDR3 coding DNA: TGTGCCAGCAGCCTCACCGGGACCGAGCAGTACTTC.

The chain employs TRBV27 and TRBJ1-1; TRBD1 matches at 7 bases. Germline assignment: CDR1 MNHEY and CDR2 SMNVEV (reference sequence). V shed 6 bases and J 1 base; nucleotides not matched to a gene: 8. CDR3 length: 15 amino acids. CDR3 amino acids: CASSPTYRGNTEAFF. In DNA, the CDR3 is TGTGCCAGCAGCCCGACCTACAGGGGGAACACTGAAGCTTTCTTT.

The V call is TRBV6-6, the J call TRBJ1-3; no definite D call. The V gene lost 0 bases and the J gene lost 5 bases, with 8 bases spanning the gap. The CDR3 length is 14 residues. Germline lookup yields CDR1 MNHNY and CDR2 SVGAGI (reference sequence). This chain's CDR3 is CASSYSGPRNTIYF. The CDR3 bases are TGTGCCAGCAGTTACTCAGGTCCCCGAAACACCATATATTTT.

The V and J genes are TRBV6-6 and TRBJ2-7, with a tentative D call TRBD1 (6 bases). Trimming removed 2 bases at V and 3 bases at J, with 11 bases between. The CDR3 has 14 amino acids. Germline V gene sequence: CDR1 MNHNY, CDR2 SVGAGI (reference sequence). Here the CDR3 reads CASSYRTAVYEQYF. CDR3 DNA sequence: TGTGCCAGCAGTTACCGGACAGCCGTCTACGAGCAGTACTTC.

The chain recombines TRBV6-1 with TRBJ2-4; D is undetermined. The CDR3 is 14 residues long. In germline, CDR1 is MNHNS, CDR2 SASEGT. The ends were cut back, 7 bases at V and 2 bases at J, with 12 bases in the middle. The CDR3 sequence: CASTTLGSKNIQYF. Here the CDR3 DNA reads TGTGCCAGCACCACCCTAGGGTCCAAAAACATTCAGTACTTC.

This rearrangement joins TRBV6-9 to TRBJ2-3; D perhaps matches TRBD2 (5 bases). The germline gives CDR1 MNHGY, CDR2 SVAAGI. V was cut by 4 bases and J by 4 bases, with 9 bases left in between. This CDR3 spans 13 amino acids. In DNA form, the CDR3 reads TGTGCCAGCAGTTTGGGAGAAGCAGATACGCAGTATTTT. This gives the protein CASSLGEADTQYF.

V gene TRBV7-6 combines with J gene TRBJ2-2; a possible D gene is TRBD2 (6 bases). The V gene's germline CDR1 is SGHVS and CDR2 FNYEAQ. The CDR3 length is 16 residues. With 1 base removed from V and 4 bases from J, the gap between germline ends came to 13 bases. CDR3 loop: CASSLVPGAGTGELFF. Here the CDR3 DNA reads TGTGCCAGCAGCTTAGTCCCGGGAGCGGGCACCGGGGAGCTGTTTTTT.

This chain connects TRBV9 to TRBJ2-1; D gene ambiguous. This CDR3 spans 15 amino acids. Per the germline V gene, CDR1 is SGDLS and CDR2 is YYNGEE. With 1 base removed from V and 9 bases from J, the gap between germline ends came to 17 bases. As DNA, the CDR3 is TGTGCCAGCAGCGTATGGAGTAGCCCAACCATTGAGCAGTTCTTC. Protein: CASSVWSSPTIEQFF.